These T cell receptor beta chains were read from a single sample in a study of T cell clonotyping in hematopoietic cell transplantation. Clones were read by immunoSEQ multiplex PCR, and TCRdb kept only the in-frame ones, dropping some. The sample contains approximately 26,000 clones, approximately 80% of which appear only once. Sample: peripheral blood mononuclear cells, taken before stem cell transplant. The receptors stem from a woman aged 60 to 75 with acute myeloid leukemia. Some clones in this sample may be carry-over from other donors' samples. The CDR3 runs from the conserved cysteine through the conserved F or W. D genes are given only for firm matches. Expanded clones are given a class, and other clones once, few, many or no size at all.

D	V	size	J	CDR3	DNA
.	TRBV4-3	.	TRBJ1-4	CASSQDGGSNEKLFF	TGCGCCAGCAGCCAAGATGGGGGGTCTAATGAAAAACTGTTTTTT
.	TRBV11-1	medium-sized	TRBJ1-1	CASSLAWGLNTEAFF	TGTGCCAGCAGCTTAGCGTGGGGTCTGAACACTGAAGCTTTCTTT
TRBD1	TRBV10-3	once	TRBJ2-7	CAISETRQGGAEQYF	TGTGCCATCAGTGAGACCCGACAGGGTGGGGCCGAGCAGTACTTC
.	TRBV14	.	TRBJ2-1	CASSQGGRINEQFF	TGTGCCAGCAGCCAAGGGGGGAGGATCAATGAGCAGTTCTTC
.	TRBV4-1	few	TRBJ2-5	CASSQAVIGRRTQETQYF	TGCGCCAGCAGCCAAGCAGTGATAGGACGGCGCACCCAAGAGACCCAGTACTTC
.	TRBV11-2	.	TRBJ2-1	CASSLEGGGPSSYNEQFF	TGTGCCAGCAGCCTGGAGGGTGGGGGGCCGAGCTCCTACAATGAGCAGTTCTTC
.	TRBV6-6	.	TRBJ1-2	CASSPPGFYGYTF	TGTGCCAGCAGTCCCCCCGGGTTTTATGGCTACACCTTC
.	TRBV2	.	TRBJ2-7	CASRAGAALSSYEQYF	TGTGCCAGCAGGGCGGGGGCAGCCTTATCCTCCTACGAGCAGTACTTC
.	TRBV7-3	few	TRBJ1-6	CASSLMPQEASPLHF	TGTGCCAGCAGCTTAATGCCCCAGGAGGCTTCACCCCTCCACTTT
.	TRBV19	.	TRBJ2-2	CATLAGPGGTGELFF	TGTGCCACCCTGGCTGGACCCGGCGGGACCGGGGAGCTGTTTTTT
TRBD2	TRBV19	.	TRBJ2-2	CAGTSFTGELFF	TGTGCCGGGACTAGCTTCACCGGGGAGCTGTTTTTT
.	TRBV11-3	.	TRBJ2-5	CASSLGAETQYF	TGTGCCAGCAGCTTAGGGGCAGAGACCCAGTACTTC
.	TRBV5-5	.	TRBJ2-2	CASSPRSTSLSTAGELFF	TGTGCCAGCAGCCCCCGTTCTACTAGCTTGTCAACGGCCGGGGAGCTGTTTTTT
.	TRBV4-1	.	TRBJ2-7	CASSLAPLTYEQYF	TGCGCCAGCAGCCTAGCTCCCCTCACCTACGAGCAGTACTTC
.	TRBV7-3	.	TRBJ2-3	CASSSLDTQYF	TGTGCCAGCAGCTCCCTGGATACGCAGTATTTT
TRBD2	TRBV6-1	.	TRBJ2-1	CASSEGGLAGGAYNEQFF	TGTGCCAGCAGTGAAGGGGGACTAGCGGGAGGGGCCTACAATGAGCAGTTCTTC
TRBD1	TRBV19	few	TRBJ2-3	CASSRRGGGDTQYF	TGTGCCAGTAGTAGGAGAGGGGGCGGCGATACGCAGTATTTT
TRBD1	TRBV9	.	TRBJ1-2	CASSVLGTANYGYTF	TGTGCCAGCAGCGTCTTAGGGACAGCTAACTATGGCTACACCTTC
TRBD2	TRBV28	.	TRBJ2-7	CASSFALGGLAGYEQYF	TGTGCCAGCAGTTTCGCCCTGGGGGGACTAGCGGGCTACGAGCAGTACTTC
.	TRBV6-5	few	TRBJ2-7	CASSGTHPYEQYF	TGTGCCAGCAGTGGGACTCACCCCTACGAGCAGTACTTC
.	TRBV10-3	.	TRBJ1-6	CAISGGVSSYNSPLHF	TGTGCCATCAGTGGAGGCGTGAGCTCCTATAATTCACCCCTCCACTTT
.	TRBV7-3	.	TRBJ2-7	CASSLNQDRPYEQYF	TGTGCCAGCAGCTTAAACCAGGACAGACCCTACGAGCAGTACTTC
TRBD2	TRBV19	.	TRBJ2-1	CASSHQGTSGPYNEQFF	TGTGCCAGTAGTCACCAGGGGACTAGCGGACCATACAATGAGCAGTTCTTC
.	TRBV7-2	.	TRBJ2-5	CASSPSGGETQYF	TGTGCCAGCAGCCCTTCGGGGGGCGAGACCCAGTACTTC
TRBD2	TRBV11-3	.	TRBJ2-3	CASSLRAGADTQYF	TGTGCCAGCAGCTTACGAGCGGGAGCGGATACGCAGTATTTT
.	TRBV9	.	TRBJ1-3	CASSVMTGNTIYF	TGTGCCAGCAGCGTAATGACGGGGAACACCATATATTTT
.	TRBV4-1	.	TRBJ1-4	CASSQGAGPNEKLFF	TGCGCCAGCAGCCAAGGGGCGGGGCCTAATGAAAAACTGTTTTTT
.	TRBV29-1	few	TRBJ2-7	CSADGDNSYEQYF	TGCAGCGCGGATGGGGACAACTCCTACGAGCAGTACTTC
.	TRBV5-4	.	TRBJ2-2	CASSGRTNTGELFF	TGTGCCAGCAGTGGGAGGACGAACACCGGGGAGCTGTTTTTT
.	TRBV7-9	.	TRBJ1-1	CASSLGGDTEAFF	TGTGCCAGCAGCTTAGGTGGTGACACTGAAGCTTTCTTT
TRBD1	TRBV6-6	few	TRBJ1-5	CASSWDRTQPQHF	TGTGCCAGCAGTTGGGACAGGACTCAGCCCCAGCATTTT
.	TRBV27	.	TRBJ2-7	CASSPFGGSLNEQYF	TGTGCCAGCAGTCCCTTCGGAGGATCCCTCAACGAGCAGTACTTC
.	TRBV7-3	.	TRBJ2-2	CASSFGLTGELFF	TGTGCCAGCAGCTTCGGTCTCACCGGGGAGCTGTTTTTT
TRBD2	TRBV4-3	.	TRBJ2-1	CASSHIAGGPLQASNEQFF	TGCGCCAGCAGCCATATAGCGGGAGGGCCGCTCCAGGCCTCCAATGAGCAGTTCTTC
.	TRBV25-1	.	TRBJ1-4	CASAESRTGDNEKLFF	TGTGCCAGCGCCGAATCCCGGACGGGTGACAATGAAAAACTGTTTTTT
.	TRBV4-3	.	TRBJ2-1	CASSQERGSNNEQFF	TGCGCCAGCAGCCAAGAACGGGGCTCGAACAATGAGCAGTTCTTC
.	TRBV29-1	.	TRBJ2-7	CSVWLKDAPYEQYF	TGCAGCGTTTGGCTAAAGGACGCCCCCTACGAGCAGTACTTC
TRBD1	TRBV10-3	.	TRBJ2-7	CATRGDRGYEQYF	TGTGCCACCCGGGGGGACAGGGGTTACGAGCAGTACTTC
.	TRBV15	.	TRBJ1-5	CATAPPNQPQHF	TGTGCCACCGCCCCCCCAAATCAGCCCCAGCATTTT
TRBD1	TRBV4-3	.	TRBJ1-2	CASSQDRTGPGYTF	TGCGCCAGCAGCCAAGATAGGACAGGACCTGGCTACACCTTC
.	TRBV7-8	once	TRBJ1-1	CASKSIQDLRSNTEAFF	TGTGCCAGCAAGTCGATTCAAGACCTCCGCTCGAACACTGAAGCTTTCTTT
TRBD1	TRBV5-6	once	TRBJ1-3	CASSLAFRGPGNTIYF	TGTGCCAGCAGCTTGGCCTTTAGGGGGCCCGGAAACACCATATATTTT
.	TRBV27	.	TRBJ2-5	CASGLQGGETQYF	TGTGCCAGCGGATTACAGGGGGGGGAGACCCAGTACTTC
.	TRBV7-2	.	TRBJ2-3	CASSVAVSTDTQYF	TGTGCCAGCAGCGTAGCGGTTAGCACAGATACGCAGTATTTT
TRBD1	TRBV7-9	.	TRBJ1-6	CASSDRQGNNSPLHF	TGTGCCAGCAGCGACCGACAGGGGAACAATTCACCCCTCCACTTT
.	TRBV7-3	.	TRBJ2-1	CASSLPPGEQFF	TGTGCCAGCAGCTTACCCCCCGGTGAGCAGTTCTTC
.	TRBV15	.	TRBJ2-1	CATSRDRLDNEQFF	TGTGCCACCAGCAGAGATAGACTAGACAATGAGCAGTTCTTC
.	TRBV5-4	.	TRBJ1-6	CASSLISHNSPLHF	TGTGCCAGCAGCTTGATCAGCCATAATTCACCCCTCCACTTT
.	TRBV5-5	.	TRBJ2-7	CASSLGQSSYEQYF	TGTGCCAGCAGCTTGGGGCAGAGCTCCTACGAGCAGTACTTC
.	TRBV27	once	TRBJ2-7	CASSSGPSEQYF	TGTGCCAGCAGTTCGGGCCCTTCCGAGCAGTACTTC